This TCR beta chain originates from a study of T cell responses to AZD1222 COVID-19 vaccine. Overall study findings and caveats: Unmutated variant regions are reportedly the target of nearly half of TCRs that are spike-specific. Baseline antibody screening turned up just a handful of seropositive AZD1222 recipients. Along spike, vaccine-associated CD4 TCRs were found throughout, with dominance at 160-218 and 743-854.

The CDR3 has 17 amino acids. From germline, CDR1 is SGHRS and CDR2 YFSETQ. V was trimmed by 4 bases and J by 1 base, leaving 17 bases between them. TCRdb's copy holds only in-frame clones and misses some; the assay was immunoSEQ multiplex PCR. The repertoire includes about 180,000 clones, approximately 90% of them detected once, and less than 3% sits in the top ten. Concerning this clone itself: Its antigen is still unknown.

This TCR was sampled from an adult in good health. The chain carries TRBV5-1 and TRBJ2-2, with D tentatively TRBD2 (5 bases). Sequencing was performed on peripheral blood, taken on day 0 of AZD1222 vaccination. This CDR3 reads CASSPTRGALNTGELFF. The CDR3 DNA is TGCGCCAGCAGCCCCACCCGGGGAGCCTTGAACACCGGGGAGCTGTTTTTT. The full variable domain, completed using reference TRBV5-1 and TRBJ2-2, is KAGVTQTPRYLIKTRGQQVTLSCSPISGHRSVSWYQQTPGQGLQFLFEYFSETQRNKGNFPGRFSGRQFSNSRSEMNVSTLELGDSALYLCASSPTRGALNTGELFFGEGSRLTVL.